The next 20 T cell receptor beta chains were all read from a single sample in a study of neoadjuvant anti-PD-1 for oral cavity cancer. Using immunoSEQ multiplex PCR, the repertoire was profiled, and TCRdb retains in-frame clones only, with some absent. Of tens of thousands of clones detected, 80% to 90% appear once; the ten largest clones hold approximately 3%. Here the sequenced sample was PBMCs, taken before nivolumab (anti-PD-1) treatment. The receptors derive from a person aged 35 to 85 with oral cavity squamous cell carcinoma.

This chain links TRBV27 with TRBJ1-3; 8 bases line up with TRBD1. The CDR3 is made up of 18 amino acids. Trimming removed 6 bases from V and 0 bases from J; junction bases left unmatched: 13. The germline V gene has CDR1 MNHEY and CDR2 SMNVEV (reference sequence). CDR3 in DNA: TGTGCCAGCAGCCTAGGGCTCCGGGACAGGACCTCTGGAAACACCATATATTTT. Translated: CASSLGLRDRTSGNTIYF.

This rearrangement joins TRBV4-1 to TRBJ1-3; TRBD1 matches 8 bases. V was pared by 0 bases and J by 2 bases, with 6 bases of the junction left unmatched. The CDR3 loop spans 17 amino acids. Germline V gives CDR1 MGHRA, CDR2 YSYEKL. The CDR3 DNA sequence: TGCGCCAGCAGCCAAGAGGACAGGGCGCTCCCTGGAAACACCATATATTTT. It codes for CASSQEDRALPGNTIYF.

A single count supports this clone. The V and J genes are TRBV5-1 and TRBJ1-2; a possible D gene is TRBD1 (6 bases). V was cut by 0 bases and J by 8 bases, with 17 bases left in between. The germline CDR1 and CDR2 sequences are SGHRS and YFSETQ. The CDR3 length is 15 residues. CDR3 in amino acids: CASSLDWGRFLGYTF. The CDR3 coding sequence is TGCGCCAGCAGCTTGGATTGGGGGCGCTTTTTGGGCTACACCTTC. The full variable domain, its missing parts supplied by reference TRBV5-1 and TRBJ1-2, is KAGVTQTPRYLIKTRGQQVTLSCSPISGHRSVSWYQQTPGQGLQFLFEYFSETQRNKGNFPGRFSGRQFSNSRSEMNVSTLELGDSALYLCASSLDWGRFLGYTFGSGTRLTVV.

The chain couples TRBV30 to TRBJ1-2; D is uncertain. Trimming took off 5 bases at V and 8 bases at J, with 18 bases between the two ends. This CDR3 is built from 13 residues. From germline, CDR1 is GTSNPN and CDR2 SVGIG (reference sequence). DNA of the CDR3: TGTGCCTGGCGCCCCCCAGGAGGACGCGGCTACACCTTC. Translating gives CAWRPPGGRGYTF.

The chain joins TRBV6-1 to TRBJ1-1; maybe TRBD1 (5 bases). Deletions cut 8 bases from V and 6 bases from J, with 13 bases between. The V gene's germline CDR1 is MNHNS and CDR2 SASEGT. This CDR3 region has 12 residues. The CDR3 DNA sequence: TGTGCCAGCCGGGGCCCCCTCGCTGAAGCTTTCTTT. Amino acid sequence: CASRGPLAEAFF.

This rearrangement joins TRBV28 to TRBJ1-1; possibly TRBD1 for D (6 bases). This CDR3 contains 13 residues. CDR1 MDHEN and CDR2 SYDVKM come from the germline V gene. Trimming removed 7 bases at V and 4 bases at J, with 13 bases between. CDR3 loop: CASKTGTRTEAFF. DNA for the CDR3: TGTGCCAGCAAAACAGGGACCCGCACTGAAGCTTTCTTT.

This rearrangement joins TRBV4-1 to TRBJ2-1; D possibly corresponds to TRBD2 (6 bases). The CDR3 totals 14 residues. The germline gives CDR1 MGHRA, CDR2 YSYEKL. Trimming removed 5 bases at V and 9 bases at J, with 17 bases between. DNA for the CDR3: TGCGCCAGCAGCACACCACGGATAGCGGTTGAGCAGTTCTTC. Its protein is CASSTPRIAVEQFF.

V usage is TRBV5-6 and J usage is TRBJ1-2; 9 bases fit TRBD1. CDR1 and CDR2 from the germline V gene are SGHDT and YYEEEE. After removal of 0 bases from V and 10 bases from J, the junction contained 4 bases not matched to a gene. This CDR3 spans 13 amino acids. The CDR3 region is CASSLEQGADYTF. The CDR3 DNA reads TGTGCCAGCAGCTTGGAACAGGGGGCCGACTACACCTTC.

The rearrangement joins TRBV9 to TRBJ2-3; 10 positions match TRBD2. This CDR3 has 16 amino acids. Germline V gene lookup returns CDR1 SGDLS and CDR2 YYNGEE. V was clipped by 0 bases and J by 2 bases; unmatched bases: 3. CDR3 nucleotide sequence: TGTGCCAGCAGCGTAGAACTAGCGGGGTACACAGATACGCAGTATTTT. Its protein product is CASSVELAGYTDTQYF.

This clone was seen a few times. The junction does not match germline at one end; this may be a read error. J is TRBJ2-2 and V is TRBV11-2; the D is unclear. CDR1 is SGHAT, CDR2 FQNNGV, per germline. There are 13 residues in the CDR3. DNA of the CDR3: TGTGCCAGCAGCTTAGAAAACAGCGGGGAGCTGTTTTTT. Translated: CASSLENSGELFF.

CDR3 protein: CASSRRGSDEKLFF. The CDR3 bases are TGCGCCAGCAGCCGGAGGGGGAGTGATGAAAAACTGTTTTTT. The chain uses TRBV5-1 and TRBJ1-4, with a tentative D call TRBD1 (6 bases). This CDR3 spans 14 amino acids. The V gene lost 4 bases and the J gene lost 6 bases, with 13 bases spanning the gap. In germline, CDR1 is SGHRS, CDR2 YFSETQ.

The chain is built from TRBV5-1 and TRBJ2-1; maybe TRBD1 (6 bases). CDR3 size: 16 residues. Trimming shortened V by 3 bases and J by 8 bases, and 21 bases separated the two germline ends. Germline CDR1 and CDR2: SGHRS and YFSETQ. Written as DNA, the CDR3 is TGCGCCAGCAGCTCATTAAAATCCGGGACAATCCATGAGCAGTTCTTC. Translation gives CASSSLKSGTIHEQFF.

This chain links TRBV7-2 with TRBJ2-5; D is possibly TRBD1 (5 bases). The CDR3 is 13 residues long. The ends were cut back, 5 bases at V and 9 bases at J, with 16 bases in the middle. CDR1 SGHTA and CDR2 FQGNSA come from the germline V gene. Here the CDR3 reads CASSQTVALAQYF. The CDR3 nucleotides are TGTGCCAGCAGCCAGACAGTTGCGTTGGCCCAGTACTTC. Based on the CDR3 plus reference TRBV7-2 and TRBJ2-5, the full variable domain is GAGVSQSPSNKVTEKGKDVELRCDPISGHTALYWYRQSLGQGLEFLIYFQGNSAPDKSGLPSDRFSAERTGGSVSTLTIQRTQQEDSAVYLCASSQTVALAQYFGPGTRLLVL.

The CDR3 here is CASSLFVGGLYEQYF. The CDR3 region has the DNA TGTGCCAGCAGCTTATTCGTGGGGGGACTCTACGAGCAGTACTTC. The chain recombines TRBV7-3 with TRBJ2-7, with D maybe TRBD2 (6 bases). V gave up 2 bases and J gave up 3 bases, with 14 bases separating them. CDR3 size: 15 residues. CDR1 and CDR2 (germline): SGHTA, FQGTGA.

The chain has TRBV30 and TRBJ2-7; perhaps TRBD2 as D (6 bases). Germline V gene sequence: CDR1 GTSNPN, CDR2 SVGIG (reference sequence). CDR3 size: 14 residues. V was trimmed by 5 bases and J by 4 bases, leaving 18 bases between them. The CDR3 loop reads CAWARVGAGYEQYF. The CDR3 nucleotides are TGTGCCTGGGCCAGGGTGGGTGCGGGATACGAGCAGTACTTC.

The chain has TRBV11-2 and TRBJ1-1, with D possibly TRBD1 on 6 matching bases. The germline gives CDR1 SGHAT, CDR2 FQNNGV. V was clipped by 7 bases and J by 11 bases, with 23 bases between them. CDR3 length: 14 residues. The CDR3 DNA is TGTGCCAGCACCCCACTACAGGGATCGATTGTGGCTTTCTTT. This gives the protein CASTPLQGSIVAFF.

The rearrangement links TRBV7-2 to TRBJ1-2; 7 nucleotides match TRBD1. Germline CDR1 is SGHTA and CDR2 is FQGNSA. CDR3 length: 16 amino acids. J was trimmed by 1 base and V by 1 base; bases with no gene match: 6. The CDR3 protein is CASSLDLGTVNYGYTF. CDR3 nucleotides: TGTGCCAGCAGCTTAGATCTCGGGACAGTTAACTATGGCTACACCTTC.

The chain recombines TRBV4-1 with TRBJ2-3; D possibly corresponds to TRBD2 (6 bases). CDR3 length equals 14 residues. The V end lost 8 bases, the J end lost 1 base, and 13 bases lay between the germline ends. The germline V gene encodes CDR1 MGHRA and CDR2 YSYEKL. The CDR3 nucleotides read TGCGCCAGCTCTCTTAGCGGTGGCACAGATACGCAGTATTTT. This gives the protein CASSLSGGTDTQYF.

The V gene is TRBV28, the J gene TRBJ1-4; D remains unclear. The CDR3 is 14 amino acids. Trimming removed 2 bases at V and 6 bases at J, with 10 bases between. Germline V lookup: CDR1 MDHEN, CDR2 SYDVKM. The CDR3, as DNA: TGTGCCAGCAGTTTACTCACACTGGATGAAAAACTGTTTTTT. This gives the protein CASSLLTLDEKLFF.

CDR3 loop: CAINSGGRTGELFF. The CDR3 DNA reads as TGTGCCATCAACTCGGGAGGGCGGACCGGGGAGCTGTTTTTT. V and J are TRBV10-3 and TRBJ2-2, with 8 bases aligning to TRBD2. The CDR3 totals 14 residues. The germline gives CDR1 ENHRY, CDR2 SYGVKD. J lost 5 bases, V lost 7 bases, and 6 bases had no gene match.